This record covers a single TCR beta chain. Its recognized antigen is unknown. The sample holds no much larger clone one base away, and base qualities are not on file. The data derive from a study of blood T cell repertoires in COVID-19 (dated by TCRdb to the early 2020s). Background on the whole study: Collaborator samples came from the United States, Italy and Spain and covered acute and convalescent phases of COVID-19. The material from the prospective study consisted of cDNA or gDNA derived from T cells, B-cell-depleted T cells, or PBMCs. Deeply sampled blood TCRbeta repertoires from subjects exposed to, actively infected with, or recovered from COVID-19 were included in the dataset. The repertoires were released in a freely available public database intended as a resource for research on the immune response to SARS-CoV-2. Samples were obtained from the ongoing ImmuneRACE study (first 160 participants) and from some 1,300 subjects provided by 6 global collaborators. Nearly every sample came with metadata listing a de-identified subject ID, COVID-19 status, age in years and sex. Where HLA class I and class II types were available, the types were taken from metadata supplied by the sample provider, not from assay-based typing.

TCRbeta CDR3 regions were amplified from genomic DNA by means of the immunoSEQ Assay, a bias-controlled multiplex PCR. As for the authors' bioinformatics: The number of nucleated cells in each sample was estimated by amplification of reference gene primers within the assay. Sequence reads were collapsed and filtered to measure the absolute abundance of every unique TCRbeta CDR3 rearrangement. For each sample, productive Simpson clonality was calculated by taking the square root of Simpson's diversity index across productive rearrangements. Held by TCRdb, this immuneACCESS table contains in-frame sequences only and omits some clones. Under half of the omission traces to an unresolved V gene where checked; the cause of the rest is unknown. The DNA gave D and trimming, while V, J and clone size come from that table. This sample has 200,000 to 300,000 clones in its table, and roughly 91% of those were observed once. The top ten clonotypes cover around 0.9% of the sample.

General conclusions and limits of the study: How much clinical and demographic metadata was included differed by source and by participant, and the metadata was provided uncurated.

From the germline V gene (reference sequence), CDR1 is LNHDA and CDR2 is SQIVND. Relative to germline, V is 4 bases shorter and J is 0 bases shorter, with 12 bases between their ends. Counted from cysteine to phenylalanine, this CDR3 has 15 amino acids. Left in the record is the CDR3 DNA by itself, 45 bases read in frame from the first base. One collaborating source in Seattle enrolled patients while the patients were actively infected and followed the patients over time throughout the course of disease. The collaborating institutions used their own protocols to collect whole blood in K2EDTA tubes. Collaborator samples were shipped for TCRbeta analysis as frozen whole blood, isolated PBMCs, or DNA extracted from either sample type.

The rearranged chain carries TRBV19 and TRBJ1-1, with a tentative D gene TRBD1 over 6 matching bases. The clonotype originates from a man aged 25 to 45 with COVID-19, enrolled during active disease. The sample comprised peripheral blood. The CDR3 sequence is CASSTSGVMNTEAFF. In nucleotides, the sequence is TGTGCCAGTAGTACCTCAGGGGTCATGAACACTGAAGCTTTCTTT.